The clone carrying this TCR beta chain was seen once. Its antigen is not identified. Presence of unique molecular identifiers characterized the TCR beta cDNA libraries. TCRdb fed the PCR reads into MiXCR, producing one record per CDR3 protein. This table holds about 430,000 distinct CDR3 sequences, more than 30% found once. The data stem from a study of post-analysis software for immune sequencing data. The J segment lost 9 bases and the V segment lost 6 bases, leaving 13 bases of the junction unmatched. CDR1 and CDR2 from the germline V gene are SGHAT and FQNNGV. CDR3 length: 15 residues. Overall study findings and caveats: The study found significantly lower normalized Chao1 diversity in multiple sclerosis patients than in controls. Higher frequency in patients than in controls was seen for about five TRBV segments, with TRBV5-6, TRBV5-1 and TRBV20-1 among them.

The rearrangement joins TRBV11-2 to TRBJ2-2; 7 bases are shared with TRBD2. The source of this sequence is a girl between 2 and 10 years old with multiple sclerosis. Source material: blood. This CDR3 is CASRFPGRGSRELFF. The DNA for the CDR3 is TGTGCCAGCAGGTTCCCAGGGAGGGGATCGAGGGAGCTGTTTTTT.